Listed below are T cell receptor beta chains from one sample, sequenced in a study of shared clonotypes between healthy human individuals. Clones were sequenced by immunoSEQ multiplex PCR, and TCRdb holds only the in-frame ones, with some missing. The sample contains roughly 2,500,000 clones, roughly 93% of which appear only once. Sequenced: naive CD4+ T cells from PBMCs. These receptors were obtained from a man younger than 30 in good health. Some clones in this sample may be carry-over from other donors' samples. CDR3s include the opening cysteine and the closing phenylalanine or tryptophan. The D gene is left open where the match is weak. Expanded clones are given a class, and other clones once, few, many or no size at all.

d_call clone_size j_call v_call cdr3_aa cdr3_nt
NA once TRBJ2-3 TRBV28 CASSTARKFTDTQYF TGTGCCAGCAGCACCGCTAGAAAATTCACAGATACGCAGTATTTT
NA NA TRBJ2-7 TRBV9 CASSPNIMGSYEQYF TGTGCCAGCAGCCCTAACATCATGGGGTCCTACGAGCAGTACTTC
NA NA TRBJ1-2 TRBV28 CASSFGLSGNYGYTF TGTGCCAGCAGTTTTGGTCTATCGGGTAACTATGGCTACACCTTC
NA once TRBJ1-1 TRBV27 CASSRRGSVNTEAFF TGTGCCAGCAGTCGCCGCGGCAGCGTAAACACTGAAGCTTTCTTT
TRBD2 NA TRBJ2-7 TRBV9 CASSVAIGTSGSHEQYF TGTGCCAGCAGCGTAGCAATAGGGACTAGCGGGAGCCACGAGCAGTACTTC
NA NA TRBJ2-5 TRBV10-1 CASSRGIQDTQYF TGCGCCAGCAGTAGGGGTATCCAAGACACCCAGTACTTC
NA NA TRBJ2-1 TRBV5-5 CASSSNRNEQFF TGTGCCAGCAGCTCGAATAGAAATGAGCAGTTCTTC
TRBD1 NA TRBJ1-1 TRBV2 CASSQGEGAEAFF TGTGCCAGTTCACAGGGGGAAGGGGCTGAAGCTTTCTTT
TRBD2 NA TRBJ2-7 TRBV5-1 CASSLGLAVPYEQYF TGCGCCAGCAGCCTGGGACTAGCGGTTCCCTACGAGCAGTACTTC
TRBD1 NA TRBJ2-5 TRBV4-1 CASSTGTGRETQYF TGCGCCAGCAGCACCGGGACAGGGAGGGAGACCCAGTACTTC